The 15 T cell receptor beta chains below come from one sample, sequenced in a study of Tregs in tolerant kidney transplant recipients. Clones were sequenced by immunoSEQ multiplex PCR, and TCRdb holds only the in-frame ones, with some missing. The sample gives about 81,000 clones, roughly 90% of which show up once; around 1.4% is in the top ten. Recipients received nonmyeloablative bone marrow transplants from related graft donors, with transient mixed chimerism. The sample was CD4+ T cells from blood (PBMCs), taken 24 months after the transplant. The receptors here all came from a human patient who received a combined kidney and bone marrow transplant. The graft donor may be the source of some T cells.

CDR3 region: CASSHPDRVYEQYF. CDR3 nucleotides: TGTGCCAGCAGTCACCCGGACAGAGTCTACGAGCAGTACTTC. The V gene is TRBV2, the J gene TRBJ2-7; D may be TRBD1 (6 bases). The V and J ends lost 5 bases and 3 bases respectively, with 14 bases between them. The CDR3 is made up of 14 amino acids. CDR1 SNHLY and CDR2 FYNNEI come from the germline V gene.

This clone was counted a single time. This chain's CDR3 is CASSELAGVYNEQFF. CDR3 nucleotide sequence: TGTGCCAGTAGTGAATTAGCGGGAGTGTACAATGAGCAGTTCTTC. V is TRBV19 and J is TRBJ2-1; TRBD2 aligns across 9 bases. The CDR3 totals 15 residues. The trim removed 5 bases at V and 4 bases at J, leaving 6 bases unmatched. Germline V lookup: CDR1 LNHDA, CDR2 SQIVND (reference sequence).

This chain links TRBV7-9 with TRBJ2-3, with 10 bases that match TRBD2. The CDR3 totals 14 residues. After removal of 11 bases from V and 0 bases from J, the junction contained 5 bases not matched to a gene. Germline CDR1 SEHNR, CDR2 FQNEAQ (reference sequence). The CDR3 region is CASPTSGSTDTQYF. CDR3 DNA sequence: TGTGCCTCACCGACTAGCGGGAGCACAGATACGCAGTATTTT. Using reference TRBV7-9 and TRBJ2-3 for the parts outside the CDR3, the full variable domain is DTGVSQNPRHKITKRGQNVTFRCDPISEHNRLYWYRQTLGQGPEFLTYFQNEAQLEKSRLLSDRFSAERPKGSFSTLEIQRTEQGDSAMYLCASPTSGSTDTQYFGPGTRLTVL.

This clone appeared once. The chain carries TRBV7-3 and TRBJ2-2, with 9 bases matching TRBD1. V shed 5 bases and J 4 bases; nucleotides not matched to a gene: 8. Germline CDR1 is SGHTA and CDR2 is FQGTGA. This CDR3 is built from 16 residues. The CDR3 bases are TGTGCCAGCAGCCCGAGACAGGGGGTCTCCACCGGGGAGCTGTTTTTT. Residues: CASSPRQGVSTGELFF.

The chain is built from TRBV11-3 and TRBJ2-7; D gene ambiguous. The CDR3 is 13 amino acids. In germline, CDR1 is SGHNT, CDR2 YENEEA. The V end lost 3 bases, the J end lost 3 bases, and 9 bases lay between the germline ends. The CDR3 loop reads CASSFYPNYEQYF. In DNA, the CDR3 is TGTGCCAGCAGCTTCTACCCAAACTACGAGCAGTACTTC.

V is TRBV7-3 and J is TRBJ2-2, with TRBD2 as a possible D gene (6 bases). The V and J ends lost 5 bases and 2 bases respectively, with 15 bases between them. CDR3 length equals 16 residues. Germline V gene sequence: CDR1 SGHTA, CDR2 FQGTGA. CDR3 residues: CASSPPGRGNTGELFF. The DNA of the CDR3 is TGTGCCAGCAGCCCACCCGGGAGAGGCAACACCGGGGAGCTGTTTTTT.

This chain joins TRBV6-1 and TRBJ2-1; D might be TRBD1 (6 bases). This CDR3 has 14 amino acids. Germline loops: CDR1 MNHNS, CDR2 SASEGT. Trimming shortened V by 3 bases and J by 7 bases, and 13 bases separated the two germline ends. CDR3 sequence reads: CASSEDRLLNEQFF. The CDR3 nucleotides are TGTGCCAGCAGTGAGGACAGACTTTTGAATGAGCAGTTCTTC.

The V gene is TRBV18, the J gene TRBJ2-7; D ambiguous. Germline V gives CDR1 KGHSH, CDR2 LQKENI. The CDR3 spans 13 residues. Trimming left V 3 bases short and J 6 bases short, with 12 bases between. CDR3 amino acids: CASSPIRGGEQYF. The CDR3 region has the DNA TGTGCCAGCTCACCGATCAGAGGCGGCGAGCAGTACTTC.

The chain employs TRBV4-2 and TRBJ2-7; possibly TRBD2 for D (5 bases). V gave up 0 bases and J gave up 2 bases, with 20 bases separating them. The CDR3 sequence is 18 residues long. Germline CDR1 is LGHNA and CDR2 is YNFKEQ. CDR3 sequence (DNA): TGTGCCAGCAGCCAAGACCCCCTGGACGCGGCGGGCGCCTACGAGCAGTACTTC. It encodes CASSQDPLDAAGAYEQYF.

The chain has TRBV5-8 and TRBJ2-1; D perhaps matches TRBD2 (6 bases). The CDR3 has 15 amino acids. Germline loops: CDR1 SGHTS, CDR2 YDEGEE. V gave up 4 bases and J gave up 0 bases, with 11 bases separating them. CDR3 in amino acids: CASSRGISSYNEQFF. The CDR3 DNA is TGTGCCAGCAGCCGGGGGATTAGCTCCTACAATGAGCAGTTCTTC.

The chain carries TRBV5-1 and TRBJ1-3, with a tentative D call TRBD1 (6 bases). Germline V gives CDR1 SGHRS, CDR2 YFSETQ. The V end was cut by 4 bases, the J end by 0 bases, with 14 bases between. The CDR3 is 16 amino acids. The DNA of the CDR3 is TGCGCCAGCAGCCGCGGCGGGGGGCACTCTGGAAACACCATATATTTT. Its translation is CASSRGGGHSGNTIYF.

J is TRBJ2-1 and V is TRBV11-2, with D possibly being TRBD2 (6 bases). This CDR3 is built from 15 residues. Trimming removed 2 bases from V and 5 bases from J, with 13 bases in between. Germline V gene lookup returns CDR1 SGHAT and CDR2 FQNNGV. This CDR3 is CASSLHGSPDNEQFF. In nucleotides, the CDR3 is TGTGCCAGCAGCTTACACGGGAGCCCCGACAATGAGCAGTTCTTC. The variable domain in full, with the rest retrieved from reference TRBV11-2 and TRBJ2-1, is EAGVAQSPRYKIIEKRQSVAFWCNPISGHATLYWYQQILGQGPKLLIQFQNNGVVDDSQLPKDRFSAERLKGVDSTLKIQPAKLEDSAVYLCASSLHGSPDNEQFFGPGTRLTVL.

This sequence joins TRBV18 and TRBJ2-7; 13 bases match TRBD2. The V gene's germline CDR1 is KGHSH and CDR2 LQKENI. The CDR3 is 15 amino acids. After removal of 3 bases from V and 2 bases from J, the junction contained 1 base not matched to a gene. The CDR3 loop reads CASSPTSGGAYEQYF. CDR3 coding DNA: TGTGCCAGCTCACCTACTAGCGGGGGGGCCTACGAGCAGTACTTC.

This clone was counted between two and nine times. V and J are TRBV7-2 and TRBJ1-3; D gene ambiguous. Germline lookup yields CDR1 SGHTA and CDR2 FQGNSA. V lost 3 bases and J lost 8, with 14 bases in between. This CDR3 region has 14 residues. The CDR3 DNA reads TGTGCCAGCAGCTTCCCAGCCCGGAGGGACACCATATATTTT. This encodes CASSFPARRDTIYF.

This sequence joins TRBV2 and TRBJ2-7; D not resolved. Between the trimmed V and J ends, which lost 2 bases and 3 bases, there was a span of 5 bases. This CDR3 region has 12 residues. The V gene's germline CDR1 is SNHLY and CDR2 FYNNEI. The CDR3 coding sequence is TGTGCCAGCAGTGAAACCGGCTACGAGCAGTACTTC. Translated, it gives CASSETGYEQYF.